Below, 25 T cell receptor beta chains from the same sample are listed, as sequenced in a study of blood T cell repertoires in COVID-19. Profiled with immunoSEQ multiplex PCR; TCRdb holds only in-frame clones, not every one. The sample holds 110,000 or so clones, more than 80% seen once. The sequencing sample was made of peripheral blood. These receptor sequences come from a woman in her sixties or seventies with COVID-19, enrolled during active disease.

The V and J genes are TRBV5-1 and TRBJ1-5, with 7 positions matching TRBD1. Germline loops: CDR1 SGHRS, CDR2 YFSETQ. CDR3 size: 15 residues. J gave up 3 bases and V 4 bases, and 7 bases lay outside the gene matches. The CDR3, as DNA: TGCGCCAGCAGCCCACAGGGGATTACCAATCAGCCCCAGCATTTT. It specifies CASSPQGITNQPQHF.

The rearrangement uses TRBV5-6 and TRBJ1-4, with 8 positions matching TRBD1. Germline V gives CDR1 SGHDT, CDR2 YYEEEE. With 3 bases clipped from V and 7 bases from J, the junction kept 8 bases outside the gene matches. This CDR3 contains 15 residues. CDR3 in DNA: TGTGCCAGCAGCTCAGTCAGGGGGCTGGGTGAAAAACTGTTTTTT. This sequence encodes CASSSVRGLGEKLFF.

V usage is TRBV27 and J usage is TRBJ2-1, with 11 bases matching TRBD2. The germline V gene has CDR1 MNHEY and CDR2 SMNVEV (reference sequence). The CDR3 runs 13 residues. Trimming removed 6 bases from V and 7 bases from J; junction bases left unmatched: 2. CDR3 nucleotides: TGTGCCAGCAGGATAGCGGGGGGGAATGAGCAGTTCTTC. Its protein product is CASRIAGGNEQFF.

The chain couples TRBV18 to TRBJ1-2; perhaps TRBD1 as D (5 bases). V was trimmed by 4 bases and J by 8 bases, leaving 11 bases between them. Germline V lookup: CDR1 KGHSH, CDR2 LQKENI. The CDR3 sequence is 12 residues long. Here the CDR3 DNA reads TGTGCCAGCTCACGGGCGGGGGACGGCTACACCTTC. It specifies CASSRAGDGYTF.

This chain's CDR3 is CASKNSSYNEQFF. The CDR3 DNA reads TGTGCCAGTAAAAACAGTTCCTACAATGAGCAGTTCTTC. The chain has TRBV19 and TRBJ2-1; D uncertain. CDR3 length: 13 residues. The germline V and J ends were trimmed by 7 bases and 1 base, with 8 bases remaining between them. The germline gives CDR1 LNHDA, CDR2 SQIVND (reference sequence).

V gene TRBV5-6 combines with J gene TRBJ1-2; 8 bases fit TRBD1. CDR3 length: 13 residues. The V gene's germline CDR1 is SGHDT and CDR2 YYEEEE. J lost 7 bases, V lost 0 bases, and 2 bases had no gene match. CDR3 region: CASSLGTGSGYTF. The DNA for the CDR3 is TGTGCCAGCAGCTTGGGGACAGGGTCTGGCTACACCTTC.

This chain connects TRBV4-2 to TRBJ2-1; 9 positions match TRBD2. Germline-derived CDR1 and CDR2 are LGHNA and YNFKEQ. This CDR3 contains 15 residues. J gave up 3 bases and V 4 bases, and 4 bases lay outside the gene matches. CDR3 bases: TGTGCCAGCAGCCTCAGCGGGGGGTTCTACAATGAGCAGTTCTTC. It codes for CASSLSGGFYNEQFF.

J is TRBJ1-2 and V is TRBV28, with 7 bases aligning to TRBD1. The CDR3 is 15 amino acids. The V gene's germline CDR1 is MDHEN and CDR2 SYDVKM. J gave up 0 bases and V 7 bases, and 8 bases lay outside the gene matches. CDR3 nucleotides: TGTGCCAGCATAACCCCGGGACAGACTAACTATGGCTACACCTTC. Encoded protein: CASITPGQTNYGYTF.

This chain links TRBV3-1 (or the pseudogene TRBV3-2) with TRBJ1-4; D might be TRBD1 (5 bases). CDR1 LGHDT and CDR2 YNNKEL come from the germline V gene (reference sequence). Trimming removed 4 bases at V and 6 bases at J, with 12 bases between. The CDR3 has 14 amino acids. The CDR3 spells CASSRSGGDEKLFF. The CDR3, as DNA: TGTGCCAGCAGCCGGTCCGGGGGAGATGAAAAACTGTTTTTT.

The rearrangement uses TRBV3-1 (or the pseudogene TRBV3-2) and TRBJ2-7; the D is unclear. V was shortened by 0 bases and J by 2 bases, with 8 bases between the two germline ends. From germline, CDR1 is LGHDT and CDR2 YNNKEL (reference sequence). The length of the CDR3 is 14 residues. The CDR3 spells CASSQEVPAYEQYF. The CDR3 DNA reads TGTGCCAGCAGCCAAGAGGTGCCAGCCTACGAGCAGTACTTC.

V is TRBV4-1 and J is TRBJ2-7, with 8 positions matching TRBD1. Trimming at V came to 3 bases and at J to 1 base, leaving 11 bases not matched to a gene. The length of the CDR3 is 17 residues. Germline CDR1 reads MGHRA; CDR2 reads YSYEKL. CDR3 nucleotide sequence: TGCGCCAGCAGCCAGGCAATACAGGGGGAGAGGTCCTACGAGCAGTACTTC. Its translation is CASSQAIQGERSYEQYF.

The chain is built from TRBV6-5 and TRBJ2-1; 10 bases are shared with TRBD1. J was trimmed by 8 bases and V by 5 bases; bases with no gene match: 9. This CDR3 comprises 15 residues. The germline V gene encodes CDR1 MNHEY and CDR2 SVGAGI. CDR3 residues: CASSPPGQGYYEQFF. The CDR3 coding sequence is TGTGCCAGCAGTCCTCCGGGACAGGGGTACTATGAGCAGTTCTTC.

The chain uses TRBV15 and TRBJ1-2; the match to TRBD1 covers 7 bases. CDR3 length: 13 residues. Trimming at V came to 5 bases and at J to 4 bases, leaving 4 bases not matched to a gene. Germline V gene lookup returns CDR1 LNHNV and CDR2 YYDKDF (reference sequence). The CDR3 DNA reads as TGTGCCACCAGCGTGGGACAGTTCTATGGCTACACCTTC. It specifies CATSVGQFYGYTF.

The rearrangement joins TRBV5-6 to TRBJ2-7; D might be TRBD1 (6 bases). There are 16 residues in the CDR3. Trimming cost V 5 bases and J 3 bases, with 21 bases left between them. Germline V gene data show CDR1 as SGHDT and CDR2 as YYEEEE. CDR3 sequence: CASSFGAQQGNYEQYF. The DNA for the CDR3 is TGTGCCAGCAGTTTCGGAGCGCAACAGGGAAACTACGAGCAGTACTTC.

CDR3 loop: CASSEDRGLDYGYTF. In DNA form, the CDR3 reads TGTGCCAGCAGTGAAGACAGGGGCCTGGACTATGGCTACACCTTC. The chain combines TRBV6-1 with TRBJ1-2; 7 bases are a match to TRBD1. V shed 1 base and J 3 bases; nucleotides not matched to a gene: 5. Per the germline V gene, CDR1 is MNHNS and CDR2 is SASEGT. The CDR3 has 15 residues.

The chain has TRBV19 and TRBJ1-6; D is ambiguous. The CDR3 is made up of 15 amino acids. Germline assignment: CDR1 LNHDA and CDR2 SQIVND (reference sequence). Trimming left V 7 bases short and J 10 bases short, with 20 bases between. CDR3 sequence: CASTRREASGSPLHF. The CDR3 DNA is TGTGCCAGTACCCGTCGGGAAGCCAGCGGGTCACCCCTCCACTTT.

The gene calls are TRBV6-1 and TRBJ2-2; unclear D gene. This CDR3 has 17 amino acids. V lost 2 bases to trimming and J lost 6 bases, with 19 bases between them. CDR1 and CDR2 (germline): MNHNS, SASEGT. The CDR3 protein is CASSEIDTRLWAGELFF. CDR3 sequence (DNA): TGTGCCAGCAGTGAAATTGATACGAGGTTATGGGCCGGGGAGCTGTTTTTT.

The rearrangement uses TRBV10-2 and TRBJ1-2, with D perhaps TRBD1 (6 bases). Germline assignment: CDR1 WSHSY and CDR2 SAAADI. V shed 3 bases and J shed 7 bases, with 12 bases lying between them. The CDR3 has 13 residues. For the CDR3, the DNA is TGCGCCAGCAGTGACAGGGGATTCGTTGGCTACACCTTC. It yields the protein CASSDRGFVGYTF.

The chain links TRBV19 to TRBJ1-1; TRBD1 matches at 7 bases. The V and J ends lost 2 bases and 4 bases, in that order; junction bases with no gene match: 10. CDR3 length: 16 amino acids. The V gene's germline CDR1 is LNHDA and CDR2 SQIVND (reference sequence). The CDR3 spells CASSISLMAGGTEAFF. The CDR3 bases are TGTGCCAGTAGTATATCCTTAATGGCAGGGGGCACTGAAGCTTTCTTT.

The rearrangement links TRBV6-5 to TRBJ1-1; 7 nucleotides align to TRBD1. Per germline, CDR1 MNHEY and CDR2 SVGAGI. The CDR3 totals 12 residues. The CDR3 nucleotides are TGTGCGATCGGGACAGCGAACACTGAAGCTTTCTTT. Residues: CAIGTANTEAFF.

By sample share, this clone is medium-sized. V and J are TRBV4-3 and TRBJ1-6; D is unresolved. Trimming left V 8 bases short and J 0 bases short, with 11 bases between. The length of the CDR3 is 15 residues. CDR1 and CDR2 (germline): LGHNA, YSLEER. This chain's CDR3 is CASGAFPSYNSPLHF. For the CDR3, the DNA is TGCGCCAGCGGAGCGTTCCCCTCCTATAATTCACCCCTCCACTTT.

The chain combines TRBV2 with TRBJ2-3, with D possibly matching TRBD1 (8 bases). The CDR3 has 17 residues. Germline loops: CDR1 SNHLY, CDR2 FYNNEI. V was cut by 7 bases and J by 0 bases, with 20 bases left in between. CDR3 DNA: TGTGCCAGCACCTCCGGACAGGGAGGGAGGAGCACAGATACGCAGTATTTT. Its protein is CASTSGQGGRSTDTQYF.

This chain connects TRBV5-6 to TRBJ2-1; D is perhaps TRBD2 (5 bases). Trimming took 4 bases from V and 4 from J, leaving 15 bases between them. The length of the CDR3 is 15 residues. CDR1 is SGHDT and CDR2 is YYEEEE in the germline V gene. This chain's CDR3 is CASSPYGGLYNEQFF. Written as DNA, the CDR3 is TGTGCCAGCAGCCCGTACGGCGGGCTTTACAATGAGCAGTTCTTC.

The chain is built from TRBV19 and TRBJ1-1; D gene uncertain. Germline-derived CDR1 and CDR2 are LNHDA and SQIVND (reference sequence). V lost 6 bases to trimming and J lost 8 bases, with 13 bases between them. The CDR3 consists of 12 residues. CDR3 loop: CASSDLGREAFF. The CDR3 DNA reads as TGTGCCAGTAGCGACTTAGGTAGGGAAGCTTTCTTT.

The chain couples TRBV5-1 to TRBJ1-4; 7 positions agree with TRBD1. V dropped 4 bases and J dropped 8; count of bases not matched to a gene: 8. Germline assignment: CDR1 SGHRS and CDR2 YFSETQ. This CDR3 contains 14 residues. The CDR3 sequence: CASSPQTGSEKLFF. DNA of the CDR3: TGCGCCAGCAGCCCCCAGACAGGGAGCGAAAAACTGTTTTTT.